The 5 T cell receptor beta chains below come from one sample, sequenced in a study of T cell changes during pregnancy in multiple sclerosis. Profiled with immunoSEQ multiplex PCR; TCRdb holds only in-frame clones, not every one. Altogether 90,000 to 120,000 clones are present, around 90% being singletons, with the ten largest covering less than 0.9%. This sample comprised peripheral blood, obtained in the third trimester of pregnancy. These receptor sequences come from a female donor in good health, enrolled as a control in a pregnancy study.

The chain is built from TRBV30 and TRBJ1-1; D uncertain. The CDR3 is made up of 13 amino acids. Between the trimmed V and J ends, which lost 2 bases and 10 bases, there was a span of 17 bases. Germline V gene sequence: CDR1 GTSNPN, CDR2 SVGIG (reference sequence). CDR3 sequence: CAWSISLAKAAFF. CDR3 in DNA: TGTGCCTGGAGTATTTCGTTAGCAAAAGCAGCTTTCTTT.

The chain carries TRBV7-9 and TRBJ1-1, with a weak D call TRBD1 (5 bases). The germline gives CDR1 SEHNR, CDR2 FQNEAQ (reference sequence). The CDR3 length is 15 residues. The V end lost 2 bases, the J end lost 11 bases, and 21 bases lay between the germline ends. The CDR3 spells CASSLKVDGGSSAFF. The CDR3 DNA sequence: TGTGCCAGCAGCTTAAAGGTCGACGGGGGTTCGTCGGCTTTCTTT.

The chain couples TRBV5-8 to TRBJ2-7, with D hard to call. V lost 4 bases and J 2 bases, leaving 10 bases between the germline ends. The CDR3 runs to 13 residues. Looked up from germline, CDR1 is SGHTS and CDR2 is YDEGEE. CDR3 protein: CASSLAGTYEQYF. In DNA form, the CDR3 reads TGTGCCAGCAGCCTCGCAGGAACCTACGAGCAGTACTTC. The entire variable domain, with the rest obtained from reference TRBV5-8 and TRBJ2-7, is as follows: EAGVTQSPTHLIKTRGQQATLRCSPISGHTSVYWYQQALGLGLQFLLWYDEGEERNRGNFPPRFSGRQFPNYSSELNVNALELEDSALYLCASSLAGTYEQYFGPGTRLTVT.

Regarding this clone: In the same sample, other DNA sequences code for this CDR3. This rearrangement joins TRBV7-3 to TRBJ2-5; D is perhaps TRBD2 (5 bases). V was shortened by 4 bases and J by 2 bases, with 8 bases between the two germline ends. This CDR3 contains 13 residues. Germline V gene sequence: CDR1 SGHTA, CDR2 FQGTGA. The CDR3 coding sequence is TGTGCCAGCAGCTCCGGACTTCAAGAGACCCAGTACTTC. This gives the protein CASSSGLQETQYF.

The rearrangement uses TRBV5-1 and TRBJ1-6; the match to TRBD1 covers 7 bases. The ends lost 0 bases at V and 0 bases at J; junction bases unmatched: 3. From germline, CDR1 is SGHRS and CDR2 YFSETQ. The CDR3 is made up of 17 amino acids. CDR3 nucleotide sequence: TGCGCCAGCAGCTTGGGCGCAGGGGGCTCCTATAATTCACCCCTCCACTTT. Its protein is CASSLGAGGSYNSPLHF. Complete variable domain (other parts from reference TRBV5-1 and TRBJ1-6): KAGVTQTPRYLIKTRGQQVTLSCSPISGHRSVSWYQQTPGQGLQFLFEYFSETQRNKGNFPGRFSGRQFSNSRSEMNVSTLELGDSALYLCASSLGAGGSYNSPLHFGNGTRLTVT.